These 2 T cell receptor beta chains originate from one sample sequenced in a study of blood T cells in healthy people across ages. Using a J-beta primer mix together with a sample-barcoded 5' primer, a second PCR was run for 7 to 11 cycles. Using its own MiXCR run on the 5' RACE reads, TCRdb lists one record per CDR3 protein. Of roughly 2 million distinct CDR3 sequences in the sample, roughly 50% are singletons; the top ten hold roughly 2.1%. Source material: blood. All receptors derive from a woman aged 40 to 50 in good health.

In regard to this clonotype: Its ends do not fully match the called genes, so a read error is possible. V gene TRBV20-1 combines with J gene TRBJ2-7, with a tentative D call TRBD1 (5 bases). Germline assignment: CDR1 DFQATT and CDR2 SNEGSKA (reference sequence). The CDR3 totals 15 residues. CDR3 protein: CSARDLAQGRYGQYF. The CDR3 region has the DNA TGCAGTGCTAGAGACCTCGCCCAGGGTCGTTACGGGCAGTACTTC.

This clonotype was observed a few times. The chain links TRBV12-3 or TRBV12-4 to TRBJ1-6; D perhaps matches TRBD1 (5 bases). CDR3 length equals 14 residues. Trimming cost V 5 bases and J 5 bases, with 10 bases left between them. The CDR3 here is CASSLRQNNSPLHF. CDR3 bases: TGTGCCAGCAGTCTTAGACAGAATAATTCACCCCTCCACTTT.